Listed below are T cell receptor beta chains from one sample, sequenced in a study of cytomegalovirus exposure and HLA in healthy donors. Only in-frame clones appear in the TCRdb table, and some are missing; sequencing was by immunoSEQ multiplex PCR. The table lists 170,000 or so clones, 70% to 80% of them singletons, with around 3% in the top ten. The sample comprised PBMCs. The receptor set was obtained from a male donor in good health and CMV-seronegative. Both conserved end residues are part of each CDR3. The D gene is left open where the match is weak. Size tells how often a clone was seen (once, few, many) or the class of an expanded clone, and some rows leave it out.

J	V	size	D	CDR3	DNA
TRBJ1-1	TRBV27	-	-	CASGFTGNTEAFF	TGTGCCAGCGGATTCACAGGGAACACTGAAGCTTTCTTT
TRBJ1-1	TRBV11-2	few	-	CASSLVSAEAFF	TGTGCCAGCAGCTTAGTTAGCGCTGAAGCTTTCTTT
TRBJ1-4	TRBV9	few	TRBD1	CASSTGGYNEKLFF	TGTGCCAGCAGCACAGGGGGCTATAATGAAAAACTGTTTTTT
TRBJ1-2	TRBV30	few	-	CAWSRAEGVNYGYTF	TGTGCCTGGAGTCGGGCCGAGGGAGTTAACTATGGCTACACCTTC
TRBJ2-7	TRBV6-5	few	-	CASSPGKRSYEQYF	TGTGCCAGCAGTCCGGGAAAGAGGTCCTACGAGCAGTACTTC
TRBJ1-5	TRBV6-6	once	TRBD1	CASNPGQGGNQPQHF	TGTGCCAGCAATCCCGGACAGGGTGGGAATCAGCCCCAGCATTTT
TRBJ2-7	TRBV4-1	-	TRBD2	CASSSTGTSGGHRFYEQYF	TGCGCCAGCAGCTCCACCGGGACTAGCGGGGGTCACCGGTTCTACGAGCAGTACTTC
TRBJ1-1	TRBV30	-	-	CAWSVLGGEAFF	TGTGCCTGGAGTGTACTTGGTGGTGAAGCTTTCTTT
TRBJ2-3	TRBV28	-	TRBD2	CASSSPSGTSTDTQYF	TGTGCCAGCAGTTCTCCTAGCGGAACTAGCACAGATACGCAGTATTTT
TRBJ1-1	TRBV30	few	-	CAWRPDAAYTEAFF	TGTGCCTGGAGGCCTGACGCAGCGTACACTGAAGCTTTCTTT
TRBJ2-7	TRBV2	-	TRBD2	CASKEREGGSYEQYF	TGTGCCAGCAAGGAGCGGGAGGGCGGGTCCTACGAGCAGTACTTC
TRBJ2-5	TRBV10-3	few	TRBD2	CAISDGLAGETQYF	TGTGCCATCAGTGATGGACTAGCCGGGGAGACCCAGTACTTC
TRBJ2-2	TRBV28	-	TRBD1	CASSFIKGAGGELFF	TGTGCCAGCAGTTTCATAAAGGGGGCGGGCGGGGAGCTGTTTTTT
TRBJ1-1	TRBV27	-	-	CASSPRTVNTEAFF	TGTGCCAGCAGTCCTCGTACGGTAAACACTGAAGCTTTCTTT
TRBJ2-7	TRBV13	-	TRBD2	CASSNLAGADEQYF	TGTGCCAGCAGCAACCTAGCGGGGGCTGACGAGCAGTACTTC
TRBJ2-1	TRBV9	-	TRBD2	CASSWTSGGQYNEQFF	TGTGCCAGCAGCTGGACTAGCGGGGGCCAGTACAATGAGCAGTTCTTC
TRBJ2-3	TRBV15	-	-	CATSRGQPNLADTQYF	TGTGCCACCAGCAGGGGGCAGCCAAACTTGGCCGATACGCAGTATTTT
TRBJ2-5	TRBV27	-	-	CASSLGRGLAQYF	TGTGCCAGCAGTTTAGGGCGTGGGTTGGCCCAGTACTTC